The T cell receptor beta chain described here comes from a study of blood T cell repertoires in COVID-19. Study as a whole: Specimens from acute and convalescent COVID-19 originated in the United States, Italy and Spain. Sample material is recorded as cDNA or gDNA derived from T cells, B-cell-depleted T cells, or PBMCs.

V was trimmed by 0 bases and J by 2 bases, leaving 8 bases between them. Germline lookup yields CDR1 MNHEY and CDR2 SMNVEV (reference sequence). The CDR3 is 16 amino acids. In the study's own analysis: Cell counts per sample came from amplifying reference gene primers. Profiled with immunoSEQ multiplex PCR; TCRdb holds only in-frame clones, not every one. V and J calls and clone size follow that table, whereas D and trimming were derived from the DNA. The repertoire holds about 190,000 clones, with about 86% as singletons. V is TRBV27 and J is TRBJ2-6; D may be TRBD1 (6 bases). The sequenced sample was peripheral blood. The TCR was taken from a man aged 45-60 years with active or convalescent COVID-19. CDR3 amino acids: CASSLSPGAGANVLTF. The CDR3 DNA reads as TGTGCCAGCAGTTTATCGCCAGGGGCTGGGGCCAACGTCCTGACTTTC.